This is a list of T cell receptor beta chains from one sample in a study of T cells in Graves' hyperthyroidism and ophthalmopathy. TCRdb re-called the multiplex PCR reads with MiXCR, one entry per CDR3 protein. The table has 600,000 to 800,000 distinct CDR3 sequences, 35% seen once. Sequenced sample: blood. The receptors here all came from a woman aged 35 to 49 with Graves' hyperthyroidism. The conserved cysteine and the conserved F or W are not part of the CDR3 here. Fields, in order: CDR3 length, J gene, V gene, CDR3 protein.

cdr3_length: 15
j_call: TRBJ2-6
v_call: TRBV20-1
cdr3_aa: SARAGTGVGGANVLI

cdr3_length: 13
j_call: TRBJ1-1
v_call: TRBV7-8
cdr3_aa: ASSSVWTANTEAF

cdr3_length: 11
j_call: TRBJ2-7
v_call: TRBV20-1
cdr3_aa: SATQRGLYEQY

cdr3_length: 11
j_call: TRBJ1-2
v_call: TRBV19
cdr3_aa: ASRISGVYGYT

cdr3_length: 12
j_call: TRBJ1-4
v_call: TRBV19
cdr3_aa: ASSIGDFGEKLF

cdr3_length: 15
j_call: TRBJ2-6
v_call: TRBV7-2
cdr3_aa: ASSFNGGGSGANVLT

cdr3_length: 10
j_call: TRBJ2-7
v_call: TRBV29-1
cdr3_aa: RAGTGTYEQY

cdr3_length: 11
j_call: TRBJ1-1
v_call: TRBV12-3/TRBV12-4
cdr3_aa: ASRREGVTEAF

cdr3_length: 12
j_call: TRBJ1-2
v_call: TRBV10-3
cdr3_aa: AISGKVDKGGYT

cdr3_length: 14
j_call: TRBJ2-6
v_call: TRBV7-3
cdr3_aa: ASSPDAGGGANVLT

cdr3_length: 12
j_call: TRBJ2-7
v_call: TRBV7-9
cdr3_aa: ASSSDSALYEQY

cdr3_length: 12
j_call: TRBJ2-7
v_call: TRBV27
cdr3_aa: ASSLGRGRGEQY

cdr3_length: 11
j_call: TRBJ2-5
v_call: TRBV12-3/TRBV12-4
cdr3_aa: ASRRTGVETQY

cdr3_length: 18
j_call: TRBJ1-6
v_call: TRBV14
cdr3_aa: ASSQGGDLRGSSYNSPLH

cdr3_length: 12
j_call: TRBJ2-7
v_call: TRBV2
cdr3_aa: ASSDFSGSGEQY

cdr3_length: 13
j_call: TRBJ1-2
v_call: TRBV11-1
cdr3_aa: ASSNTGGDVYGYT

cdr3_length: 14
j_call: TRBJ2-7
v_call: TRBV29-1
cdr3_aa: SVEDVGSGPRIEQY

cdr3_length: 13
j_call: TRBJ2-7
v_call: TRBV10-3
cdr3_aa: AISSSGAVTYEQY

cdr3_length: 13
j_call: TRBJ1-2
v_call: TRBV6-9
cdr3_aa: ASSFRSQSIHGYT

cdr3_length: 13
j_call: TRBJ1-2
v_call: TRBV10-3
cdr3_aa: ASSTPGTGTYGYT

cdr3_length: 12
j_call: TRBJ1-2
v_call: TRBV4-3
cdr3_aa: ASSPLGGYYGYT

cdr3_length: 15
j_call: TRBJ2-2
v_call: TRBV7-3
cdr3_aa: ASSSRLAGGRTGELF

cdr3_length: 12
j_call: TRBJ2-5
v_call: TRBV5-1
cdr3_aa: ASSNGVQSETQY

cdr3_length: 13
j_call: TRBJ1-2
v_call: TRBV12-3/TRBV12-4
cdr3_aa: ASSLGETGLYGYT

cdr3_length: 15
j_call: TRBJ1-6
v_call: TRBV10-3
cdr3_aa: AIRPGQGIENNSPLH

cdr3_length: 11
j_call: TRBJ1-1
v_call: TRBV6-6
cdr3_aa: ASSYVGGTEAF

cdr3_length: 11
j_call: TRBJ1-1
v_call: TRBV20-1
cdr3_aa: SAAYEGDTEAF

cdr3_length: 14
j_call: TRBJ2-5
v_call: TRBV14
cdr3_aa: ASSQAGTPIWETQY

cdr3_length: 13
j_call: TRBJ2-2
v_call: TRBV7-9
cdr3_aa: ASSFIGDRTGELF

cdr3_length: 12
j_call: TRBJ2-7
v_call: TRBV20-1
cdr3_aa: SAREIQWKVEQY

cdr3_length: 16
j_call: TRBJ1-2
v_call: TRBV5-5
cdr3_aa: ASSFTLYTSGGNYGYT

cdr3_length: 14
j_call: TRBJ1-6
v_call: TRBV24-1
cdr3_aa: ASSTRKSSYNSPLH

cdr3_length: 9
j_call: TRBJ2-5
v_call: TRBV29-1
cdr3_aa: SVDDGRGLY

cdr3_length: 10
j_call: TRBJ1-2
v_call: TRBV7-9
cdr3_aa: ASSSTGHGYT

cdr3_length: 11
j_call: TRBJ1-6
v_call: TRBV11-3
cdr3_aa: ASSQGERSPLH

cdr3_length: 13
j_call: TRBJ2-2
v_call: TRBV10-3
cdr3_aa: ASSLPQGGTGELF

cdr3_length: 16
j_call: TRBJ2-7
v_call: TRBV5-1
cdr3_aa: ASSQAPTRGSWAYEQY

cdr3_length: 12
j_call: TRBJ1-1
v_call: TRBV11-3
cdr3_aa: ASTDRGGNTEAF

cdr3_length: 15
j_call: TRBJ2-2
v_call: TRBV2
cdr3_aa: AGSSKGMLANTGELF

cdr3_length: 13
j_call: TRBJ1-6
v_call: TRBV11-2
cdr3_aa: ASSPVSSDNSPLH

cdr3_length: 15
j_call: TRBJ2-6
v_call: TRBV24-1
cdr3_aa: ATSPHLTDSGANVLT

cdr3_length: 11
j_call: TRBJ2-7
v_call: TRBV5-1
cdr3_aa: ASREGGAYEQY

cdr3_length: 13
j_call: TRBJ2-7
v_call: TRBV6-5
cdr3_aa: ASSYSRGQLYEQY

cdr3_length: 14
j_call: TRBJ1-5
v_call: TRBV7-9
cdr3_aa: ASSLGLGQGSQPQH

cdr3_length: 12
j_call: TRBJ2-5
v_call: TRBV28
cdr3_aa: ASRPGTEQETQY

cdr3_length: 12
j_call: TRBJ2-7
v_call: TRBV12-3/TRBV12-4
cdr3_aa: ASSPAVGYYEQY

cdr3_length: 13
j_call: TRBJ1-3
v_call: TRBV13
cdr3_aa: ASSQGGEAGNTIY

cdr3_length: 14
j_call: TRBJ2-2
v_call: TRBV5-5
cdr3_aa: ASSHTPDLTTGELF

cdr3_length: 17
j_call: TRBJ2-6
v_call: TRBV5-1
cdr3_aa: ASSEISGQAFSGANVLT

cdr3_length: 11
j_call: TRBJ1-4
v_call: TRBV20-1
cdr3_aa: SAQGETNEKLF

cdr3_length: 11
j_call: TRBJ2-5
v_call: TRBV29-1
cdr3_aa: SVEGQGRSTQY

cdr3_length: 13
j_call: TRBJ1-2
v_call: TRBV4-1
cdr3_aa: ASSQVPGEDYGYT

cdr3_length: 11
j_call: TRBJ1-3
v_call: TRBV19
cdr3_aa: ASSGEYGYTIY

cdr3_length: 14
j_call: TRBJ2-7
v_call: TRBV5-1
cdr3_aa: ASSFSRGLASNEQY

cdr3_length: 9
j_call: TRBJ2-5
v_call: TRBV7-2
cdr3_aa: ASSSQETQY

cdr3_length: 14
j_call: TRBJ1-1
v_call: TRBV6-5
cdr3_aa: ASSYSTGFLDTEAF